One sample yielded the 10 T cell receptor beta chains listed below, sequenced in a study of blood T cell repertoires in COVID-19. Assay used: immunoSEQ multiplex PCR; TCRdb lists only in-frame clones, some missing. The sample contains roughly 130,000 clones, 80% of which appear only once. Source material: peripheral blood. These receptors were obtained from a man between 70 and 80 years old with acute or convalescent COVID-19.

The chain carries TRBV5-1 and TRBJ1-3; D uncertain. Germline V lookup: CDR1 SGHRS, CDR2 YFSETQ. V was shortened by 0 bases and J by 0 bases, with 10 bases between the two germline ends. CDR3 length: 16 residues. CDR3 sequence (DNA): TGCGCCAGCAGCTTGGAAGCGGGCAGCTCTGGAAACACCATATATTTT. Amino acid sequence: CASSLEAGSSGNTIYF.

This clone was picked up one time. The chain joins TRBV6-5 to TRBJ1-5; D possibly corresponds to TRBD1 (5 bases). Trimming cost V 4 bases and J 2 bases, with 12 bases left between them. This CDR3 comprises 15 residues. Germline-derived CDR1 and CDR2 are MNHEY and SVGAGI. CDR3 loop: CASSFSFRGNQPQHF. In nucleotides, the CDR3 is TGTGCCAGCAGTTTTTCCTTCAGGGGCAATCAGCCCCAGCATTTT.

The gene calls are TRBV29-1 and TRBJ2-3; 8 bases line up with TRBD1. CDR3 length: 14 amino acids. Germline loops: CDR1 SQVTM, CDR2 ANQGSEA. V trimming: 3 bases; J trimming: 5 bases; junction bases outside the gene matches: 7. The CDR3 spells CSVEDREGRDTQYF. In DNA, the CDR3 is TGCAGCGTTGAGGACAGGGAAGGTAGAGATACGCAGTATTTT.

This clone was seen more than once but under ten times. The genes are TRBV5-1 and TRBJ2-5; perhaps TRBD1 as D (7 bases). The CDR3 length is 14 residues. The germline V gene encodes CDR1 SGHRS and CDR2 YFSETQ. V was clipped by 0 bases and J by 10 bases, with 16 bases between them. In DNA, the CDR3 is TGCGCCAGCAGCTTGGTTGGAGGGGGCCTGGACCAGTACTTC. Protein product: CASSLVGGGLDQYF.

The chain recombines TRBV29-1 with TRBJ1-6; tentatively, D is TRBD1 (5 bases). Germline V gene sequence: CDR1 SQVTM, CDR2 ANQGSEA. The CDR3 runs 13 residues. Trimming cost V 3 bases and J 9 bases, with 12 bases left between them. The CDR3 DNA is TGCAGCGTTGAGACCCGGGGGTGTTCACCCCTCCACTTT. It yields the protein CSVETRGCSPLHF.

The genes are TRBV27 and TRBJ2-5, with 8 bases aligning to TRBD2. The length of the CDR3 is 15 residues. J gave up 5 bases and V 7 bases, and 12 bases lay outside the gene matches. Germline CDR1 and CDR2: MNHEY and SMNVEV (reference sequence). The CDR3 protein is CASTPLAATRETQYF. CDR3 sequence (DNA): TGTGCCAGCACCCCACTAGCGGCGACGCGGGAGACCCAGTACTTC.

This clone was seen once. The chain has TRBV6-5 and TRBJ2-1; 11 bases align to TRBD1. The junction had 8 bases not matched to a gene; V was cut back by 6 bases and J by 7 bases. Germline V gives CDR1 MNHEY, CDR2 SVGAGI. The CDR3 contains 15 residues. CDR3 loop: CASRGDRGKVNEQFF. CDR3 DNA sequence: TGTGCCAGCAGAGGGGACAGGGGGAAAGTAAATGAGCAGTTCTTC.

The CDR3 loop reads CASSAPGQGTEQYF. CDR3 DNA: TGCGCCAGCAGCGCGCCGGGACAGGGTACCGAGCAGTACTTC. This sequence joins TRBV5-1 and TRBJ2-7; 9 bases are a match to TRBD1. V gave up 4 bases and J gave up 6 bases; unmatched junction bases: 8. The CDR3 runs 14 residues. CDR1 is SGHRS and CDR2 is YFSETQ in the germline V gene.

The rearrangement uses TRBV19 and TRBJ2-2, with D hard to call. Germline CDR1 LNHDA, CDR2 SQIVND (reference sequence). CDR3 length equals 14 residues. V was pared by 7 bases and J by 0 bases, with 9 bases between. The CDR3, as DNA: TGTGCCAGTACAGGAACAACGAACACCGGGGAGCTGTTTTTT. Translation gives CASTGTTNTGELFF.

The V call is TRBV5-1, the J call TRBJ1-2; D gene uncertain. The CDR3 runs 13 residues. Germline V CDR1 and CDR2: SGHRS, YFSETQ. V was trimmed by 4 bases and J by 5 bases, leaving 12 bases between them. CDR3 residues: CASSPESGYGYTF. The CDR3 DNA sequence: TGCGCCAGCAGCCCGGAATCGGGGTATGGCTACACCTTC. The full variable domain, rest sourced from reference TRBV5-1 and TRBJ1-2, is KAGVTQTPRYLIKTRGQQVTLSCSPISGHRSVSWYQQTPGQGLQFLFEYFSETQRNKGNFPGRFSGRQFSNSRSEMNVSTLELGDSALYLCASSPESGYGYTFGSGTRLTVV.